Following are 21 T cell receptor beta chains from one sample sequenced in a study of blood T cell repertoires in COVID-19. The data were produced by immunoSEQ multiplex PCR, yet TCRdb's version contains in-frame clones alone and is incomplete. The top ten hold 2.5% to 3% of the sample, which has over 120,000 clones, roughly 91% seen once. Input material: peripheral blood. The receptors come from a man between 60 and 75 years old with active or convalescent COVID-19.

The CDR3 loop is CASSNRQVRNEQFF. CDR3 nucleotides: TGTGCCAGTAGTAACAGACAGGTCCGCAATGAGCAGTTCTTC. The chain combines TRBV19 with TRBJ2-1; perhaps TRBD1 as D (6 bases). CDR1 is LNHDA and CDR2 is SQIVND in the germline V gene (reference sequence). The V end was cut by 4 bases, the J end by 6 bases, with 13 bases between. The CDR3 sequence is 14 residues long. Complete variable domain (other parts from reference TRBV19 and TRBJ2-1): DGGITQSPKYLFRKEGQNVTLSCEQNLNHDAMYWYRQDPGQGLRLIYYSQIVNDFQKGDIAEGYSVSREKKESFPLTVTSAQKNPTAFYLCASSNRQVRNEQFFGPGTRLTVL.

This clone was picked up one time. This chain uses TRBV7-9 with TRBJ2-4; 9 bases fit TRBD2. There are 19 residues in the CDR3. The junction had 14 bases not matched to a gene; V was cut back by 5 bases and J by 0 bases. The V gene's germline CDR1 is SEHNR and CDR2 FQNEAQ (reference sequence). The CDR3 coding sequence is TGTGCCAGCAGCGCCCCCACTAGGCGGGAGGGCCAAGCCAAAAACATTCAGTACTTC. It is translated as CASSAPTRREGQAKNIQYF. Together with reference TRBV7-9 and TRBJ2-4, the CDR3 gives the full variable domain: DTGVSQNPRHKITKRGQNVTFRCDPISEHNRLYWYRQTLGQGPEFLTYFQNEAQLEKSRLLSDRFSAERPKGSFSTLEIQRTEQGDSAMYLCASSAPTRREGQAKNIQYFGAGTRLSVL.

The V call is TRBV3-1 (or the pseudogene TRBV3-2), the J call TRBJ1-4, with 8 bases lining up with TRBD1. This CDR3 region has 17 residues. Trimming removed 4 bases from V and 1 base from J; junction bases left unmatched: 8. Germline V CDR1 and CDR2: LGHDT, YNNKEL (reference sequence). CDR3 in amino acids: CASSLPTGAGTNEKLFF. CDR3 bases: TGTGCCAGCAGCCTCCCGACAGGGGCGGGAACTAATGAAAAACTGTTTTTT.

This chain connects TRBV20-1 to TRBJ1-6; a possible D gene is TRBD1 (6 bases). This CDR3 has 11 residues. Germline assignment: CDR1 DFQATT and CDR2 SNEGSKA (reference sequence). Trimming removed 5 bases at V and 14 bases at J, with 13 bases between. The CDR3 region is CSAHQGPSLHF. DNA for the CDR3: TGCAGTGCTCACCAGGGGCCCTCCCTCCACTTT.

CDR3 sequence (DNA): TGTGCCAGCAGTGCTGGAGGGGCAGAGAACACTGAAGCTTTCTTT. Its translation is CASSAGGAENTEAFF. This sequence joins TRBV6-4 and TRBJ1-1, with D perhaps TRBD1 (5 bases). Germline V gene lookup returns CDR1 MRHNA and CDR2 SNTAGT. V lost 4 bases and J lost 1, with 13 bases in between. The length of the CDR3 is 15 residues.

This chain joins TRBV6-2 or TRBV6-3 and TRBJ1-6; 9 positions agree with TRBD1. Germline trimming cut 5 bases from V and 9 bases from J; bases unmatched to any gene: 5. Per the germline V gene, CDR1 is MNHEY and CDR2 is SVGEGT. The CDR3 has 14 residues. CDR3 loop: CASSPTGGSSPLHF. As DNA, the CDR3 is TGTGCCAGCAGTCCGACAGGGGGGAGTTCACCCCTCCACTTT.

The genes are TRBV7-9 and TRBJ2-5; TRBD1 matches at 8 bases. Per the germline V gene, CDR1 is SEHNR and CDR2 is FQNEAQ (reference sequence). V lost 5 bases, J lost 2 bases, and 4 bases stayed unmatched. CDR3 length: 14 amino acids. This CDR3 reads CASSLRTGQETQYF. The CDR3 DNA follows: TGTGCCAGCAGCCTCCGGACAGGGCAAGAGACCCAGTACTTC.

The chain couples TRBV7-9 to TRBJ2-2, with 12 bases matching TRBD2. The germline V gene has CDR1 SEHNR and CDR2 FQNEAQ (reference sequence). V lost 4 bases, J lost 7 bases, and 4 bases stayed unmatched. There are 15 residues in the CDR3. The CDR3 reads CASSSSGRADGELFF. In nucleotides, the CDR3 is TGTGCCAGCAGCTCTAGCGGGAGGGCCGACGGGGAGCTGTTTTTT. The full variable domain, rest sourced from reference TRBV7-9 and TRBJ2-2, is DTGVSQNPRHKITKRGQNVTFRCDPISEHNRLYWYRQTLGQGPEFLTYFQNEAQLEKSRLLSDRFSAERPKGSFSTLEIQRTEQGDSAMYLCASSSSGRADGELFFGEGSRLTVL.

The table lists this clone with a few counts. CDR3 sequence reads: CATSRDDGGTTDTQYF. The CDR3 DNA follows: TGTGCCACCAGCAGAGATGACGGGGGGACCACAGATACGCAGTATTTT. The chain is built from TRBV15 and TRBJ2-3; 7 bases align to TRBD2. This CDR3 region has 16 residues. The ends lost 0 bases at V and 2 bases at J; junction bases unmatched: 5. Germline assignment: CDR1 LNHNV and CDR2 YYDKDF (reference sequence).

This clone was detected a few times. The chain links TRBV18 to TRBJ1-1; TRBD1 is a possible D gene (6 bases). V shed 8 bases and J shed 1 base, with 23 bases lying between them. The CDR3 extends over 17 amino acids. CDR1 and CDR2 (germline): KGHSH, LQKENI. The CDR3 here is CASLLGGGRLGNTEAFF. The DNA for the CDR3 is TGTGCCAGCCTGCTTGGGGGCGGGCGGTTAGGGAACACTGAAGCTTTCTTT. The variable domain in full, with the rest retrieved from reference TRBV18 and TRBJ1-1, is NAGVMQNPRHLVRRRGQEARLRCSPMKGHSHVYWYRQLPEEGLKFMVYLQKENIIDESGMPKERFSAEFPKEGPSILRIQQVVRGDSAAYFCASLLGGGRLGNTEAFFGQGTRLTVV.

The V call is TRBV28, the J call TRBJ1-4; D not resolved. CDR1 is MDHEN, CDR2 SYDVKM, per germline. Trimming cost V 7 bases and J 0 bases, with 3 bases left between them. CDR3 length: 12 residues. The CDR3 nucleotides read TGTGCCAGCACTACAACTAATGAAAAACTGTTTTTT. This codes for CASTTTNEKLFF.

This clone was picked up a small number of times. The V and J genes are TRBV3-1 (or the pseudogene TRBV3-2) and TRBJ2-7; D might be TRBD2 (7 bases). Trimming pared 6 bases from V and 2 bases from J, leaving 17 bases between. Germline assignment: CDR1 LGHDT and CDR2 YNNKEL (reference sequence). CDR3 length: 15 amino acids. The DNA for the CDR3 is TGTGCCAGCAGTCGGGGGGCAGGTGGTCCCTACGAGCAGTACTTC. It encodes CASSRGAGGPYEQYF.

This chain joins TRBV4-2 and TRBJ2-2, with D possibly being TRBD2 (8 bases). V was trimmed by 4 bases and J by 4 bases, leaving 22 bases between them. Germline loops: CDR1 LGHNA, CDR2 YNFKEQ. The CDR3 runs 18 residues. In nucleotides, the CDR3 is TGTGCCAGCAGCCCGTCTGACGGGGGGGCAGGGGGCACCGGGGAGCTGTTTTTT. Its protein product is CASSPSDGGAGGTGELFF.

This chain links TRBV11-3 with TRBJ1-1; D call uncertain. Germline CDR1 SGHNT, CDR2 YENEEA. The CDR3 runs to 13 residues. The V and J ends lost 0 bases and 1 base respectively, with 3 bases between them. CDR3: CASSLEANTEAFF. As DNA, the CDR3 is TGTGCCAGCAGCTTAGAAGCGAACACTGAAGCTTTCTTT.

The CDR3 protein is CASSQEGPQGENTEAFF. In DNA, the CDR3 is TGCGCCAGCAGCCAAGAAGGGCCCCAGGGGGAAAACACTGAAGCTTTCTTT. V gene TRBV4-1 combines with J gene TRBJ1-1; 7 bases are shared with TRBD1. V shed 0 bases and J 2 bases; nucleotides not matched to a gene: 9. Germline CDR1 reads MGHRA; CDR2 reads YSYEKL. The CDR3 length is 17 residues.

The V and J genes are TRBV28 and TRBJ1-1, with D perhaps TRBD1 (5 bases). The CDR3 length is 15 residues. From germline, CDR1 is MDHEN and CDR2 SYDVKM. V was trimmed by 5 bases and J by 1 base, leaving 14 bases between them. CDR3 sequence: CASSMGTATNTEAFF. CDR3 DNA sequence: TGTGCCAGCAGTATGGGGACTGCGACGAACACTGAAGCTTTCTTT.

The V and J genes are TRBV6-5 and TRBJ1-2; TRBD1 matches 9 bases. The CDR3 spans 14 residues. The germline V gene encodes CDR1 MNHEY and CDR2 SVGAGI. V gave up 6 bases and J gave up 4 bases; unmatched junction bases: 6. The DNA for the CDR3 is TGTGCCAGCAGGTTGACAGGGGGAGGCTATGGCTACACCTTC. It yields the protein CASRLTGGGYGYTF.

The chain has TRBV11-2 and TRBJ2-1; possible D gene TRBD2, 5 bases. This CDR3 is 14 amino acids long. V dropped 0 bases and J dropped 6 bases, with 9 bases sitting between them. CDR1 is SGHAT and CDR2 is FQNNGV in the germline V gene. For the CDR3, the DNA is TGTGCCAGCAGCTTAGATCGGCGGGTCAATGAGCAGTTCTTC. This sequence encodes CASSLDRRVNEQFF.

This clone was counted a few times. The rearrangement links TRBV14 to TRBJ2-7, with 8 bases fitting TRBD2. The CDR3 sequence is 14 residues long. Germline-derived CDR1 and CDR2 are SGHDN and FVKESK. The junction had 8 bases not matched to a gene; V was cut back by 5 bases and J by 5 bases. This chain's CDR3 is CASSERERWNEQYF. Here the CDR3 DNA reads TGTGCCAGCAGCGAGCGGGAGAGGTGGAACGAGCAGTACTTC. The variable domain in full, with the rest retrieved from reference TRBV14 and TRBJ2-7, is EAGVTQFPSHSVIEKGQTVTLRCDPISGHDNLYWYRRVMGKEIKFLLHFVKESKQDESGMPNNRFLAERTGGTYSTLKVQPAELEDSGVYFCASSERERWNEQYFGPGTRLTVT.

The chain has TRBV27 and TRBJ2-3; no definite D call. The CDR3 extends over 19 amino acids. Trimming took off 8 bases at V and 0 bases at J, with 27 bases between the two ends. Germline CDR1 is MNHEY and CDR2 is SMNVEV (reference sequence). Here the CDR3 reads CASLTRGPLFYFSTDTQYF. CDR3 bases: TGTGCCAGCCTTACCCGAGGCCCCCTATTTTACTTTAGCACAGATACGCAGTATTTT.

V and J are TRBV21-1 and TRBJ1-2; TRBD1, the table's D call, was not compared with the DNA. TRBV21-1 is listed as a pseudogene. This CDR3 spans 13 amino acids. The chain's CDR3 is CAKVRVPSYGYTF. The CDR3 DNA reads TGTGCCAAGGTCAGGGTTCCCTCCTATGGCTACACCTTC.